These T cell receptor beta chains were read from a single sample in a study of blood T cell repertoires in COVID-19. TCRdb's copy holds only in-frame clones and misses some; the assay was immunoSEQ multiplex PCR. The sample lists tens of thousands of clones, about four fifths occurring once. Sequencing was performed on peripheral blood. Receptor source: a man in his sixties with acute or convalescent COVID-19. Each CDR3 is given with its conserved first and last residue. D genes are given only for firm matches. Clone sizes are given selectively: once, few, many, or a class where the clone is expanded.

>NA|TRBV6-2/TRBV6-3|TRBJ2-3|once
CASSYSEGNTDTQYF
TGTGCCAGCAGTTACTCGGAGGGAAACACAGATACGCAGTATTTT
>TRBD1|TRBV6-2/TRBV6-3|TRBJ2-7|NA
CASSLTGVLAFAYEQYF
TGTGCCAGCAGTCTTACAGGGGTCCTGGCATTTGCTTACGAGCAGTACTTC
>NA|TRBV18|TRBJ2-7|few
CASSPEMRGGEQYF
TGTGCCAGCTCACCAGAGATGAGAGGGGGCGAGCAGTACTTC
>NA|TRBV12-5|TRBJ1-2|NA
CASGLAQELLNYGYTF
TGTGCTAGTGGTTTGGCCCAAGAATTACTTAACTATGGCTACACCTTC
>NA|TRBV19|TRBJ2-7|NA
CASREQGYEQYF
TGTGCCAGTAGAGAACAGGGTTACGAGCAGTACTTC
>NA|TRBV5-1|TRBJ1-1|NA
CASSPGLTMNTEAFF
TGCGCCAGCAGCCCTGGACTCACTATGAACACTGAAGCTTTCTTT
>TRBD1|TRBV12-3/TRBV12-4|TRBJ1-5|NA
CASRGTGKQPQHF
TGTGCCAGCAGAGGGACAGGGAAACAGCCCCAGCATTTT
>TRBD2|TRBV6-2/TRBV6-3|TRBJ2-1|NA
CASSLRLADNEQFF
TGTGCCAGCAGTCTCAGACTAGCGGACAATGAGCAGTTCTTC
>NA|TRBV6-5|TRBJ2-1|once
CASSYQGSYNEQFF
TGTGCCAGCAGTTACCAGGGATCCTACAATGAGCAGTTCTTC
>NA|TRBV6-1|TRBJ1-1|NA
CASSERRGGGNTEAFF
TGTGCCAGCAGTGAACGTCGTGGGGGAGGGAACACTGAAGCTTTCTTT
>NA|TRBV13|TRBJ2-7|NA
CASSLGRANEQYF
TGTGCCAGCAGCTTAGGCAGGGCCAACGAGCAGTACTTC
>TRBD1|TRBV5-5|TRBJ1-2|NA
CASSLETGVYYGYTF
TGTGCCAGCAGCTTGGAAACAGGGGTTTACTATGGCTACACCTTC
>NA|TRBV12-3/TRBV12-4|TRBJ1-6|NA
CASSLNSSPLHF
TGTGCCAGCAGTCTCAACAGTTCACCCCTCCACTTT
>NA|TRBV30|TRBJ1-4|few
CAWKPRFKPNEKLFF
TGTGCCTGGAAGCCCAGGTTTAAACCTAATGAAAAACTGTTTTTT
>TRBD1|TRBV28|TRBJ1-6|NA
CASSLGQYNSPLHF
TGTGCCAGCAGCTTGGGACAGTATAATTCACCCCTCCACTTT
>NA|TRBV6-2/TRBV6-3|TRBJ2-7|NA
CASSYAAYEQYF
TGTGCCAGCAGTTACGCGGCTTACGAGCAGTACTTC
>NA|TRBV19|TRBJ1-1|NA
CASSLYNTEAFF
TGTGCCAGTAGTCTTTACAATACTGAAGCTTTCTTT